These 22 T cell receptor beta chains originate from one sample sequenced in a study of CXCR3-negative and CXCR3-positive naive CD8 T cells. General study points: More hydrophobic TRB CDR3s occurred in CXCR3-positive than in CXCR3-negative naive cells.

The study made its TRB cDNA libraries by 5' RACE, adding UMI labels. Following a re-call of the 5' RACE reads, TCRdb has one entry per CDR3 protein and lacks DNA. Reported are roughly 120,000 distinct CDR3 sequences; the ten largest clones contain 0.5% to 0.6%. These receptors have no known antigen. Sequences were obtained from naive CXCR3+ CD8+ T cells from blood. As to subset: CD45RO-CCR7+CD27+CD95- naive CD8+ T cells expressing CXCR3 (TNR3+). The receptors here all came from a human donor in good health. Some clones in this sample may be carry-over from other donors' samples.

J is TRBJ2-1 and V is TRBV29-1; no DNA is available, so the TRBD2 call from TCRdb remains unchecked. The CDR3 runs to 15 residues. The V gene's germline CDR1 is SQVTM and CDR2 ANQGSEA. Here the CDR3 reads CSVSPGLASYNEQFF.

V and J are TRBV5-1 and TRBJ2-2; TCRdb reports TRBD1, a call that lacks DNA to check it against. The CDR3 is 15 residues long. Per the germline V gene, CDR1 is SGHRS and CDR2 is YFSETQ. CDR3 loop: CASSSVTGISGELFF.

V usage is TRBV28 and J usage is TRBJ2-1. The CDR3 spans 13 residues. The germline gives CDR1 MDHEN, CDR2 SYDVKM. CDR3 amino acids: CASSLGSYNEQFF.

This sequence joins TRBV4-1 and TRBJ2-7; TCRdb's D gene call, TRBD1, goes unchecked for lack of DNA. Per germline, CDR1 MGHRA and CDR2 YSYEKL. The CDR3 sequence is 14 residues long. The CDR3 here is CASSQEGVSYEQYF.

The rearrangement joins TRBV18 to TRBJ2-1; the D call of TRBD1 rests on TCRdb alone, since no DNA is present to check it. Germline V CDR1 and CDR2: KGHSH, LQKENI. This CDR3 region has 15 residues. CDR3 in amino acids: CASSPPVGRVNEQFF.

The chain recombines TRBV12-3 or TRBV12-4 with TRBJ2-2. This CDR3 is built from 11 residues. CDR3: CASMDTGELFF.

The genes are TRBV7-9 and TRBJ1-1; TCRdb outputs TRBD1, but without DNA this stays unchecked. The CDR3 length is 15 residues. The germline CDR1 and CDR2 sequences are SEHNR and FQNEAQ (reference sequence). CDR3 amino acids: CASRQTGDTNTEAFF.

This sequence joins TRBV15 and TRBJ2-7; checking the TCRdb D call of TRBD1 is not possible without DNA. The CDR3 runs to 14 residues. Per germline, CDR1 LNHNV and CDR2 YYDKDF (reference sequence). The CDR3 region is CATSGQPGRHEQYF.

The chain combines TRBV25-1 with TRBJ1-1; TCRdb gives TRBD1 as the D gene, but with no DNA this cannot be confirmed. CDR1 MGHDK and CDR2 SYGVNS come from the germline V gene. The CDR3 consists of 14 residues. The CDR3 sequence: CASGESSQASEAFF. Full variable domain (missing parts from reference TRBV25-1 and TRBJ1-1): EADIYQTPRYLVIGTGKKITLECSQTMGHDKMYWYQQDPGMELHLIHYSYGVNSTEKGDLSSESTVSRIRTEHFPLTLESARPSHTSQYLCASGESSQASEAFFGQGTRLTVV.

This chain links TRBV2 with TRBJ1-1. This CDR3 spans 14 amino acids. Germline V gene sequence: CDR1 SNHLY, CDR2 FYNNEI. CDR3 amino acids: CATPRSGMNTEAFF.

The rearrangement links TRBV28 to TRBJ2-1; TCRdb returns TRBD1, unconfirmable since there is no DNA. The CDR3 totals 15 residues. From germline, CDR1 is MDHEN and CDR2 SYDVKM. CDR3 loop: CASSFRGVTYNEQFF.

The CDR3: CASSQDPSDRVNYGYTF. The rearrangement uses TRBV4-3 and TRBJ1-2; the TCRdb call, TRBD1, lacks DNA for checking. The CDR3 spans 17 residues. Germline V CDR1 and CDR2: LGHNA, YSLEER.

This sequence joins TRBV29-1 and TRBJ1-1. This CDR3 is 13 amino acids long. Germline V gene sequence: CDR1 SQVTM, CDR2 ANQGSEA. CDR3 sequence reads: CSVEVAANTEAFF. The complete variable domain, with remaining parts taken from reference TRBV29-1 and TRBJ1-1, reads SAVISQKPSRDICQRGTSLTIQCQVDSQVTMMFWYRQQPGQSLTLIATANQGSEATYESGFVIDKFPISRPNLTFSTLTVSNMSPEDSSIYLCSVEVAANTEAFFGQGTRLTVV.

The rearrangement joins TRBV4-1 to TRBJ1-2; lacking DNA, the TRBD1 call made by TCRdb goes unchecked. The CDR3 length is 15 residues. Per germline, CDR1 MGHRA and CDR2 YSYEKL. The CDR3 protein is CASSQDPGTALGYTF.

This chain links TRBV3-1 with TRBJ2-7; with no DNA, the TCRdb D assignment of TRBD2 cannot be verified. Germline CDR1 reads LGHDT; CDR2 reads YNNKEL (reference sequence). This CDR3 has 16 residues. Here the CDR3 reads CASSQGYSGITYEQYF.

The CDR3 sequence is CASSASPTSSDEQFF. V usage is TRBV6-4 and J usage is TRBJ2-1; there is no DNA to check the TCRdb D call of TRBD2. The CDR3 loop spans 15 amino acids. Germline lookup yields CDR1 MRHNA and CDR2 SNTAGT.

V gene TRBV29-1 combines with J gene TRBJ2-7; TCRdb names TRBD1, which stays unverified in the absence of DNA. The CDR3 sequence is 13 residues long. Looked up from germline, CDR1 is SQVTM and CDR2 is ANQGSEA. The CDR3 sequence is CSVGKGAPYEQYF.

CDR3 loop: CASSQGLAGNNEQFF. The gene calls are TRBV7-3 and TRBJ2-1; TCRdb's D call, TRBD2, is unchecked because there is no DNA. The CDR3 is 15 amino acids. Germline CDR1 is SGHTA and CDR2 is FQGTGA.

This sequence joins TRBV12-3 or TRBV12-4 and TRBJ1-6; as DNA is missing, the TRBD1 call by TCRdb cannot be tested. This CDR3 has 12 amino acids. The CDR3 sequence is CASTGLGSPLHF.

The rearrangement uses TRBV10-3 and TRBJ1-1; the D call of TRBD1 rests on TCRdb alone, since no DNA is present to check it. Per the germline V gene, CDR1 is ENHRY and CDR2 is SYGVKD. The CDR3 has 13 residues. The CDR3 reads CAISEDSGPEAFF.

This rearrangement joins TRBV30 to TRBJ2-7; TCRdb selects TRBD2, and the lack of DNA leaves this call unchecked. The CDR3 totals 13 residues. Germline assignment: CDR1 GTSNPN and CDR2 SVGIG (reference sequence). CDR3 amino acids: CAWSRGSSYEQYF.

The chain uses TRBV20-1 and TRBJ1-1; TCRdb reports TRBD1, a call that lacks DNA to check it against. The CDR3 has 12 residues. Germline-derived CDR1 and CDR2 are DFQATT and SNEGSKA (reference sequence). The chain's CDR3 is CSATAQGIEAFF.